The 32 T cell receptor beta chains listed next were all sequenced from one sample in a study of cytomegalovirus exposure and HLA in healthy donors. The PCR had 60 Vbeta and 13 Jbeta primers. Sequenced by immunoSEQ multiplex PCR; TCRdb stores in-frame clones only, minus some. The data hold roughly 200,000 clones, with approximately 80% observed a single time. Specimen: PBMCs. Receptor source: a woman aged 45-60 years in good health and CMV-seronegative.

The chain employs TRBV2 and TRBJ1-2; possibly TRBD1 for D (5 bases). The length of the CDR3 is 14 residues. The germline V gene encodes CDR1 SNHLY and CDR2 FYNNEI. Between the trimmed V and J ends, which lost 6 bases and 2 bases, there was a span of 13 bases. CDR3 sequence reads: CASRQEGTNYGYTF. The CDR3 DNA reads as TGTGCCAGCAGGCAGGAGGGGACGAACTATGGCTACACCTTC.

V is TRBV13 and J is TRBJ1-2; TRBD1 agrees at 8 bases. The CDR3 has 13 amino acids. The V gene end was trimmed by 7 bases and the J gene end by 8 bases; junction bases not matched to a gene: 9. The germline gives CDR1 PRHDT, CDR2 FYEKMQ (reference sequence). The CDR3 sequence: CASNGQGLKGYTF. CDR3 DNA sequence: TGTGCCAGCAACGGACAGGGCTTAAAGGGCTACACCTTC.

V is TRBV11-3 and J is TRBJ2-1; 15 bases map to TRBD2. The ends lost 5 bases at V and 3 bases at J; junction bases unmatched: 2. CDR3 length equals 16 residues. The germline V gene has CDR1 SGHNT and CDR2 YENEEA. The CDR3 loop reads CASSKGLAGGYNEQFF. Here the CDR3 DNA reads TGTGCCAGCAGCAAGGGACTAGCGGGGGGCTACAATGAGCAGTTCTTC. Looking up the rest from reference TRBV11-3 and TRBJ2-1 gives the full variable domain: EAGVVQSPRYKIIEKKQPVAFWCNPISGHNTLYWYLQNLGQGPELLIRYENEEAVDDSQLPKDRFSAERLKGVDSTLKIQPAELGDSAVYLCASSKGLAGGYNEQFFGPGTRLTVL.

The gene calls are TRBV7-9 and TRBJ1-1; D not resolved. V dropped 10 bases and J dropped 5 bases, with 14 bases sitting between them. This CDR3 is built from 12 residues. Germline values: CDR1 SEHNR, CDR2 FQNEAQ (reference sequence). The CDR3: CATKWAGTEAFF. The CDR3 DNA sequence: TGTGCCACCAAGTGGGCGGGAACTGAAGCTTTCTTT. Full variable domain (outside the CDR3, taken from reference TRBV7-9 and TRBJ1-1): DTGVSQNPRHKITKRGQNVTFRCDPISEHNRLYWYRQTLGQGPEFLTYFQNEAQLEKSRLLSDRFSAERPKGSFSTLEIQRTEQGDSAMYLCATKWAGTEAFFGQGTRLTVV.

V is TRBV12-2 and J is TRBJ2-1; TRBD2, the D gene given by the table, was not confirmed from the DNA. TRBV12-2 is marked as a pseudogene. This CDR3 has 17 residues. The CDR3 protein is CASRLNGGRVSYNEQFF. CDR3 nucleotide sequence: TGTGCAAGTCGCCTGAATGGCGGGAGGGTCTCCTACAATGAGCAGTTCTTC.

The chain is built from TRBV4-3 and TRBJ2-5, with 8 bases matching TRBD2. V was pared by 0 bases and J by 1 base, with 7 bases of the junction left unmatched. Germline CDR1 reads LGHNA; CDR2 reads YSLEER. CDR3 length: 17 residues. CDR3 amino acids: CASSQDWDSGVQETQYF. Here the CDR3 DNA reads TGCGCCAGCAGCCAAGATTGGGATAGCGGGGTCCAAGAGACCCAGTACTTC.

The chain has TRBV27 and TRBJ2-1, with D possibly matching TRBD2 (7 bases). Trimming shortened V by 6 bases and J by 0 bases, and 9 bases separated the two germline ends. The germline CDR1 and CDR2 sequences are MNHEY and SMNVEV (reference sequence). This CDR3 contains 14 residues. DNA for the CDR3: TGTGCCAGCAGCCGGGGGGCCTCCTACAATGAGCAGTTCTTC. Its translation is CASSRGASYNEQFF.

J is TRBJ1-1 and V is TRBV10-3, with unresolved D. This CDR3 is 14 amino acids long. The germline V gene encodes CDR1 ENHRY and CDR2 SYGVKD. V lost 7 bases to trimming and J lost 1 base, with 13 bases between them. This chain's CDR3 is CAINVADSNTEAFF. The CDR3 DNA is TGTGCCATCAATGTGGCAGACTCGAACACTGAAGCTTTCTTT.

This sequence joins TRBV27 and TRBJ2-7; 7 bases match TRBD2. V dropped 4 bases and J dropped 2; count of bases not matched to a gene: 8. Germline assignment: CDR1 MNHEY and CDR2 SMNVEV (reference sequence). The CDR3 has 15 residues. CDR3 DNA sequence: TGTGCCAGCAGTTCCCCCCCTAGCGGAGCCTACGAGCAGTACTTC. This sequence encodes CASSSPPSGAYEQYF.

The chain recombines TRBV28 with TRBJ2-7; the D gene is possibly TRBD1 (7 bases). From germline, CDR1 is MDHEN and CDR2 SYDVKM. The V gene lost 7 bases and the J gene lost 3 bases, with 19 bases spanning the gap. The CDR3 spans 15 residues. The CDR3 DNA sequence: TGTGCCAGCACCATACCCCAGGGGGGACGCTACGAGCAGTACTTC. This sequence encodes CASTIPQGGRYEQYF.

Remarks on this clone: The junction departs from germline at one end; a sequencing error may be responsible. This rearrangement joins TRBV7-9 to TRBJ1-1, with D perhaps matching TRBD1 (5 bases). Germline CDR1 and CDR2: SEHNR and FQNEAQ (reference sequence). This CDR3 has 15 amino acids. CDR3 bases: TGTTCCAGCAGCTTAGCCTCAGGGATAGGAACTGAAGCTTTCTTT. Its protein product is CSSSLASGIGTEAFF.

The V call is TRBV6-1, the J call TRBJ1-1; 8 nucleotides match TRBD1. V dropped 6 bases and J dropped 7; count of bases not matched to a gene: 10. The CDR3 spans 14 residues. Per the germline V gene, CDR1 is MNHNS and CDR2 is SASEGT. CDR3 nucleotides: TGTGCCAGCAGCCTCGACAGGGGCAAAGATGAAGCTTTCTTT. This sequence encodes CASSLDRGKDEAFF.

The chain recombines TRBV2 with TRBJ1-2, with unresolved D. This CDR3 has 12 residues. Trimming removed 3 bases at V and 5 bases at J, with 7 bases between. Looked up from germline, CDR1 is SNHLY and CDR2 is FYNNEI. CDR3 residues: CASSEHSYGYTF. Written as DNA, the CDR3 is TGTGCCAGCAGTGAGCATAGTTATGGCTACACCTTC.

The chain recombines TRBV6-5 with TRBJ2-2, with D perhaps TRBD2 (6 bases). V lost 6 bases and J 4 bases, leaving 15 bases between the germline ends. CDR1 is MNHEY, CDR2 SVGAGI, per germline. The CDR3 totals 15 residues. CDR3 coding DNA: TGTGCCAGCAGGGCTAGACTAGTAAGCACCGGGGAGCTGTTTTTT. As protein: CASRARLVSTGELFF.

The CDR3 loop is CASSLKQGAVNGELFF. In DNA, the CDR3 is TGCGCCAGCAGCTTAAAACAGGGGGCGGTTAACGGGGAGCTGTTTTTT. This chain joins TRBV5-1 and TRBJ2-2; 9 nucleotides match TRBD1. CDR3 size: 16 residues. V lost 2 bases to trimming and J lost 7 bases; unmatched junction nucleotides: 9. CDR1 SGHRS and CDR2 YFSETQ come from the germline V gene. The full variable domain, completed using reference TRBV5-1 and TRBJ2-2, is KAGVTQTPRYLIKTRGQQVTLSCSPISGHRSVSWYQQTPGQGLQFLFEYFSETQRNKGNFPGRFSGRQFSNSRSEMNVSTLELGDSALYLCASSLKQGAVNGELFFGEGSRLTVL.

Only one count was recorded for this clone. V gene TRBV27 combines with J gene TRBJ1-6; possible D gene TRBD1, 6 bases. This CDR3 contains 14 residues. CDR1 MNHEY and CDR2 SMNVEV come from the germline V gene (reference sequence). V dropped 8 bases and J dropped 6 bases, with 14 bases sitting between them. The CDR3 reads CASGYWDINSPLHF. The CDR3 DNA is TGTGCCAGCGGATACTGGGACATTAATTCACCCCTCCACTTT.

The V call is TRBV27, the J call TRBJ2-3; D call uncertain. This CDR3 has 14 residues. The germline gives CDR1 MNHEY, CDR2 SMNVEV (reference sequence). The V end lost 8 bases, the J end lost 1 base, and 13 bases lay between the germline ends. CDR3 amino acids: CASGRGIRTDTQYF. CDR3 sequence (DNA): TGTGCCAGCGGAAGAGGAATACGCACAGATACGCAGTATTTT.

The chain combines TRBV6-5 with TRBJ2-5, with 7 bases aligning to TRBD1. J gave up 2 bases and V 6 bases, and 3 bases lay outside the gene matches. Per germline, CDR1 MNHEY and CDR2 SVGAGI. CDR3 size: 13 residues. For the CDR3, the DNA is TGTGCCAGCAGAAGGACAGGACAAGAGACCCAGTACTTC. It specifies CASRRTGQETQYF.

This chain uses TRBV7-2 with TRBJ1-5, with a tentative D call TRBD1 (6 bases). CDR1 is SGHTA, CDR2 FQGNSA, per germline. V was trimmed by 4 bases and J by 1 base, leaving 11 bases between them. This CDR3 is built from 15 residues. CDR3 nucleotide sequence: TGTGCCAGCAGCTCTTTTACAGGGAGCAATCAGCCCCAGCATTTT. It encodes CASSSFTGSNQPQHF.

The chain carries TRBV10-3 and TRBJ2-3; D unresolved. Germline CDR1 ENHRY, CDR2 SYGVKD. There are 12 residues in the CDR3. The V end was cut by 2 bases, the J end by 3 bases, with 3 bases between. CDR3 bases: TGTGCCATCAGTGAGATAACAGATACGCAGTATTTT. This codes for CAISEITDTQYF.

The chain links TRBV6-6 to TRBJ1-6, with TRBD1 as a possible D gene (6 bases). Trimming pared 8 bases from V and 3 bases from J, leaving 17 bases between. Per the germline V gene, CDR1 is MNHNY and CDR2 is SVGAGI (reference sequence). This CDR3 contains 16 residues. CDR3 coding DNA: TGTGCCAGCCGCAACCCAGGGGCAATCTATAATTCACCCCTCCACTTT. This encodes CASRNPGAIYNSPLHF.

The chain carries TRBV28 and TRBJ2-5; TRBD1 matches 8 bases. The V and J ends lost 3 bases and 1 base, in that order; junction bases with no gene match: 19. The CDR3 sequence is 20 residues long. Germline V gene data show CDR1 as MDHEN and CDR2 as SYDVKM. The CDR3 here is CASSFGPRFPGGNIQETQYF. The DNA for the CDR3 is TGTGCCAGCAGTTTTGGGCCTCGTTTCCCAGGGGGCAACATCCAAGAGACCCAGTACTTC.

The J gene is TRBJ1-1, the V gene TRBV2; weak D call: TRBD1 (5 bases). The V end was cut by 6 bases, the J end by 4 bases, with 12 bases between. The CDR3 is made up of 13 amino acids. CDR1 is SNHLY and CDR2 is FYNNEI in the germline V gene. CDR3 sequence reads: CASRLGVGTEAFF. The CDR3 nucleotides read TGTGCCAGCAGGTTAGGGGTCGGCACTGAAGCTTTCTTT.

This chain connects TRBV14 to TRBJ2-4, with TRBD2 matching over 10 bases. Losses at the gene ends were 4 bases for V and 7 bases for J; bases not matched to a gene: 13. CDR1 and CDR2 from the germline V gene are SGHDN and FVKESK. This CDR3 region has 17 residues. CDR3 coding DNA: TGTGCCAGCAGCCTCTTTGGGGCTAGCGGGAGCGAGAACATTCAGTACTTC. As protein: CASSLFGASGSENIQYF.

The rearrangement links TRBV28 to TRBJ1-4, with D possibly being TRBD1 (6 bases). The ends were cut back, 6 bases at V and 5 bases at J, with 13 bases in the middle. The CDR3 spans 14 residues. The V gene's germline CDR1 is MDHEN and CDR2 SYDVKM. DNA of the CDR3: TGTGCCAGCAGCCCGGGACATGGGAATGAAAAACTGTTTTTT. It specifies CASSPGHGNEKLFF.

V and J are TRBV30 and TRBJ2-3; 10 nucleotides match TRBD2. The CDR3 contains 15 residues. Germline values: CDR1 GTSNPN, CDR2 SVGIG (reference sequence). The junction had 10 bases not matched to a gene; V was cut back by 5 bases and J by 5 bases. The CDR3 reads CAWGNSGGLRDTQYF. The CDR3 nucleotides read TGTGCCTGGGGGAATAGCGGGGGGTTGCGAGATACGCAGTATTTT.

This rearrangement joins TRBV30 to TRBJ1-2; D unclear. Germline V gives CDR1 GTSNPN, CDR2 SVGIG (reference sequence). V lost 1 base, J lost 5 bases, and 5 bases lay in between. CDR3 length equals 11 residues. The chain's CDR3 is CAWSELYGYTF. The CDR3 DNA follows: TGTGCCTGGAGTGAGCTGTATGGCTACACCTTC.

The genes are TRBV7-9 and TRBJ2-1; D is uncertain. Germline CDR1 reads SEHNR; CDR2 reads FQNEAQ (reference sequence). The germline V and J ends were trimmed by 4 bases and 0 bases, with 13 bases remaining between them. The CDR3 consists of 16 residues. The CDR3 loop reads CASSSRPERSYNEQFF. CDR3 coding DNA: TGTGCCAGCAGCTCTAGACCCGAACGCTCCTACAATGAGCAGTTCTTC.

The V call is TRBV2, the J call TRBJ1-2, with 9 bases fitting TRBD1. Germline V CDR1 and CDR2: SNHLY, FYNNEI. Losses at the gene ends were 8 bases for V and 2 bases for J; bases not matched to a gene: 6. The CDR3 is made up of 14 amino acids. The CDR3 region has the DNA TGTGCCAGCCAAACCGGGACAGGGAACTATGGCTACACCTTC. Translating it yields CASQTGTGNYGYTF.

The chain carries TRBV29-1 and TRBJ2-3; 8 positions agree with TRBD2. CDR1 and CDR2 from the germline V gene are SQVTM and ANQGSEA. Trimming at V came to 4 bases and at J to 2 bases, leaving 8 bases not matched to a gene. This CDR3 has 15 amino acids. The CDR3 protein is CSVGSSGGNTDTQYF. CDR3 sequence (DNA): TGCAGCGTTGGGTCGAGCGGGGGCAACACAGATACGCAGTATTTT.

The chain's CDR3 is CSVGQGALETQYF. The CDR3 nucleotides are TGCAGCGTTGGACAGGGGGCTTTGGAGACCCAGTACTTC. The V gene is TRBV29-1, the J gene TRBJ2-5, with 10 bases that match TRBD1. Germline CDR1 SQVTM, CDR2 ANQGSEA. The length of the CDR3 is 13 residues. Trimming cost V 4 bases and J 5 bases; bases outside gene matches: 4.

The genes are TRBV7-3 and TRBJ2-3; no clear D gene. Trimming left V 5 bases short and J 6 bases short, with 12 bases between. The germline V gene encodes CDR1 SGHTA and CDR2 FQGTGA. This CDR3 region has 13 residues. The DNA for the CDR3 is TGTGCCAGCAGCCCCTCGCCGGTGGATACGCAGTATTTT. This encodes CASSPSPVDTQYF.